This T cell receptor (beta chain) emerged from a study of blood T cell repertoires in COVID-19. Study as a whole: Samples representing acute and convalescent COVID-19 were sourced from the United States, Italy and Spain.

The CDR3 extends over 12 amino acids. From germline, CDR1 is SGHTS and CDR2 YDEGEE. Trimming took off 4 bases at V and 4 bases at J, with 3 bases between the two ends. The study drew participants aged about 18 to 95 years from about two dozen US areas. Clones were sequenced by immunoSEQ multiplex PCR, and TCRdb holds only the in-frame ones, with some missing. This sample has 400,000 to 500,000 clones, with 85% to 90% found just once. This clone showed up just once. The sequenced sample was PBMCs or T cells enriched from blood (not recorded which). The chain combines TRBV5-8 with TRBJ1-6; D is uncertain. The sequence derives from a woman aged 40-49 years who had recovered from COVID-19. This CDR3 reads CASSPYNSPLHF. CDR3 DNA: TGTGCCAGCAGCCCTTATAATTCACCCCTCCACTTT. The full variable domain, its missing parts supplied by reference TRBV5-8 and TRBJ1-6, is EAGVTQSPTHLIKTRGQQATLRCSPISGHTSVYWYQQALGLGLQFLLWYDEGEERNRGNFPPRFSGRQFPNYSSELNVNALELEDSALYLCASSPYNSPLHFGNGTRLTVT.